The 17 T cell receptor beta chains reported below all come from one sample, sequenced in a study of blood T cell repertoires in COVID-19. Clones were sequenced by immunoSEQ multiplex PCR, and TCRdb holds only the in-frame ones, with some missing. The sample yields roughly 230,000 clones, about 88% seen once. The sample taken for sequencing was peripheral blood. The source of these receptors is an older man with acute or convalescent COVID-19.

V and J are TRBV6-5 and TRBJ1-2, with TRBD1 identical over 8 bases. Germline V lookup: CDR1 MNHEY, CDR2 SVGAGI. V lost 5 bases to trimming and J lost 2 bases; unmatched junction nucleotides: 7. This CDR3 comprises 15 residues. CDR3 nucleotides: TGTGCCAGCAGTCCTGGACAGGGAGGGAACTATGGCTACACCTTC. It encodes CASSPGQGGNYGYTF.

V and J are TRBV27 and TRBJ2-3; D is unclear. The CDR3 runs to 14 residues. V was trimmed by 5 bases and J by 6 bases, leaving 15 bases between them. Germline V gives CDR1 MNHEY, CDR2 SMNVEV (reference sequence). The CDR3 reads CASSKWAQPDTQYF. CDR3 nucleotide sequence: TGTGCCAGCAGTAAGTGGGCCCAACCGGATACGCAGTATTTT.

The chain couples TRBV3-1 (or the pseudogene TRBV3-2) to TRBJ2-5, with TRBD1 identical over 7 bases. The V and J ends lost 1 base and 6 bases, in that order; junction bases with no gene match: 2. Germline values: CDR1 LGHDT, CDR2 YNNKEL (reference sequence). The CDR3 runs 13 residues. The DNA of the CDR3 is TGTGCCAGCAGCCAAGTGAGGGGGCAGACCCAGTACTTC. Its protein product is CASSQVRGQTQYF.

The sample holds one count of this clone. This chain joins TRBV24-1 and TRBJ2-5; D perhaps matches TRBD2 (5 bases). V was shortened by 9 bases and J by 5 bases, with 15 bases between the two germline ends. Germline CDR1 and CDR2: KGHDR and SFDVKD. The CDR3 contains 13 residues. The CDR3 here is CATSSAGAETQYF. DNA for the CDR3: TGTGCCACCTCCTCCGCGGGTGCGGAGACCCAGTACTTC.

CDR3 amino acids: CASFRRNTGELFF. Written as DNA, the CDR3 is TGTGCCAGCTTTCGCAGGAACACCGGGGAGCTGTTTTTT. The rearrangement joins TRBV6-5 to TRBJ2-2; D not certain. Germline CDR1 and CDR2: MNHEY and SVGAGI. The V and J ends lost 8 bases and 1 base respectively, with 8 bases between them. The CDR3 extends over 13 amino acids.

The chain joins TRBV6-5 to TRBJ2-2; TRBD2 might be the D (6 bases). The V end was cut by 7 bases, the J end by 4 bases, with 16 bases between. Germline assignment: CDR1 MNHEY and CDR2 SVGAGI. This CDR3 is built from 15 residues. The CDR3 DNA follows: TGTGCCAGCAACCCCGGACTACTGTCCACCGGGGAGCTGTTTTTT. Translation: CASNPGLLSTGELFF.

The V and J genes are TRBV5-1 and TRBJ2-5, with 11 bases aligning to TRBD1. In germline, CDR1 is SGHRS, CDR2 YFSETQ. CDR3 size: 15 residues. Unmatched junction bases numbered 11, after V lost 4 bases and J lost 9 bases. CDR3: CASSIGQGATGAQYF. In DNA, the CDR3 is TGCGCCAGCAGCATTGGACAGGGGGCTACAGGGGCCCAGTACTTC.

This clone was seen more than once but under ten times. The chain has TRBV7-7 and TRBJ2-5; D perhaps matches TRBD1 (6 bases). With 6 bases removed from V and 3 bases from J, the gap between germline ends came to 20 bases. Germline-derived CDR1 and CDR2 are SSHAT and FNYEAQ (reference sequence). The CDR3 length is 16 residues. Here the CDR3 reads CASSPAGVQGKETQYF. In nucleotides, the CDR3 is TGTGCCAGCAGTCCAGCCGGGGTTCAGGGGAAAGAGACCCAGTACTTC.

CDR3 loop: CAWSPGLNTEAFF. The CDR3 coding sequence is TGTGCCTGGAGTCCTGGGCTGAACACTGAAGCTTTCTTT. This chain uses TRBV30 with TRBJ1-1; D not certain. V was cut by 2 bases and J by 0 bases, with 7 bases left in between. This CDR3 region has 13 residues. The germline gives CDR1 GTSNPN, CDR2 SVGIG (reference sequence).

V and J are TRBV18 and TRBJ1-4; no clear D gene. The V and J ends lost 1 base and 0 bases respectively, with 9 bases between them. The CDR3 has 16 amino acids. CDR1 and CDR2 (germline): KGHSH, LQKENI. In DNA, the CDR3 is TGTGCCAGCTCACCACGTCAGCAGGCAACTAATGAAAAACTGTTTTTT. It codes for CASSPRQQATNEKLFF.

A note on this clone: Other DNA sequences of this sample code for an identical CDR3. The chain is built from TRBV10-3 and TRBJ1-4; maybe TRBD1 (5 bases). Trimming cost V 4 bases and J 8 bases, with 8 bases left between them. This CDR3 is built from 12 residues. Looked up from germline, CDR1 is ENHRY and CDR2 is SYGVKD. The CDR3 region has the DNA TGTGCCATCAGTGGCGGGGGGGAAAAACTGTTTTTT. This encodes CAISGGGEKLFF.

This clone was seen a few times. This chain uses TRBV18 with TRBJ2-5; a weak D match, TRBD1 (6 bases). Trimming stripped 1 base from V and 7 bases from J, with 19 bases between. Germline V lookup: CDR1 KGHSH, CDR2 LQKENI. The CDR3 is 16 residues long. CDR3 sequence (DNA): TGTGCCAGCTCACCACGCACCTTGAGCAAAGGGGGGACCCAGTACTTC. This codes for CASSPRTLSKGGTQYF.

There are a few counts of this clone. The chain is built from TRBV4-3 and TRBJ2-6, with D possibly being TRBD1 (6 bases). The CDR3 is 17 residues long. Germline loops: CDR1 LGHNA, CDR2 YSLEER. Trimming left V 0 bases short and J 0 bases short, with 9 bases between. The CDR3 nucleotides are TGCGCCAGCAGCCAAGACCCCAGGGGCTCTGGGGCCAACGTCCTGACTTTC. As protein: CASSQDPRGSGANVLTF.

The V and J genes are TRBV7-9 and TRBJ1-2; maybe TRBD1 (6 bases). Trimming shortened V by 4 bases and J by 5 bases, and 14 bases separated the two germline ends. Germline CDR1 and CDR2: SEHNR and FQNEAQ (reference sequence). The CDR3 spans 14 residues. The CDR3: CASSSGQISYGYTF. The DNA of the CDR3 is TGTGCCAGCAGCTCTGGACAGATTTCATATGGCTACACCTTC. Combining the CDR3 with reference TRBV7-9 and TRBJ1-2 gives the whole variable domain DTGVSQNPRHKITKRGQNVTFRCDPISEHNRLYWYRQTLGQGPEFLTYFQNEAQLEKSRLLSDRFSAERPKGSFSTLEIQRTEQGDSAMYLCASSSGQISYGYTFGSGTRLTVV.

Turning to this clone: Other DNA sequences in the sample encode the same CDR3. The V gene is TRBV5-1, the J gene TRBJ2-7, with a tentative D call TRBD1 (6 bases). In germline, CDR1 is SGHRS, CDR2 YFSETQ. The CDR3 runs 14 residues. V lost 5 bases and J lost 1, with 13 bases in between. The CDR3 here is CASSSNTGSYEQYF. The CDR3 DNA is TGCGCCAGCAGTTCGAATACAGGGTCCTACGAGCAGTACTTC. The complete variable domain, with remaining parts taken from reference TRBV5-1 and TRBJ2-7, reads KAGVTQTPRYLIKTRGQQVTLSCSPISGHRSVSWYQQTPGQGLQFLFEYFSETQRNKGNFPGRFSGRQFSNSRSEMNVSTLELGDSALYLCASSSNTGSYEQYFGPGTRLTVT.

This chain connects TRBV5-4 to TRBJ1-1, with TRBD1 matching over 10 bases. Trimming removed 6 bases from V and 0 bases from J; junction bases left unmatched: 11. CDR1 and CDR2 (germline): SGHNT, YYREEE (reference sequence). The CDR3 runs 17 residues. The CDR3, as DNA: TGTGCCAGCACCTCGGACAGGGGGAGCGCTTTGAACACTGAAGCTTTCTTT. Protein sequence: CASTSDRGSALNTEAFF.

This chain uses TRBV2 with TRBJ2-3; TRBD2 might be the D (6 bases). V gave up 3 bases and J gave up 1 base, with 11 bases separating them. CDR1 and CDR2 from the germline V gene are SNHLY and FYNNEI. The CDR3 spans 15 residues. The CDR3 loop is CASSDGSGGTDTQYF. CDR3 bases: TGTGCCAGCAGTGACGGGAGCGGTGGCACAGATACGCAGTATTTT.